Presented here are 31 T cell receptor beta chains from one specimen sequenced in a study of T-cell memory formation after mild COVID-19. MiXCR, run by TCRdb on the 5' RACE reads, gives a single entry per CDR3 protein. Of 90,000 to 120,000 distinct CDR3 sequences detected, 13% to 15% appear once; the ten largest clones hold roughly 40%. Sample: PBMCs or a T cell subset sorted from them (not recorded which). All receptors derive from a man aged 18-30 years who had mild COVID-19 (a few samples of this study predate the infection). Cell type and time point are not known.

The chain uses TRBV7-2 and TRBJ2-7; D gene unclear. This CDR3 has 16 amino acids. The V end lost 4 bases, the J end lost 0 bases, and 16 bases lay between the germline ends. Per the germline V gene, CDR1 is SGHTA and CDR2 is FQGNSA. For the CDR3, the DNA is TGTGCCAGCAGCTCGCCGGTTTGGGCGTCCTCCTACGAGCAGTACTTC. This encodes CASSSPVWASSYEQYF.

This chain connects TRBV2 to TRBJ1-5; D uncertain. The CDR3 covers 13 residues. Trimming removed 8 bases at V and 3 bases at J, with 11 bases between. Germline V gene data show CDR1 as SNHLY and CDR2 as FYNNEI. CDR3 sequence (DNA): TGTGCCAGCGACGAGGCGATCAATCAGCCCCAGCATTTT. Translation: CASDEAINQPQHF.

This CDR3 is CASRGRAAYEQYF. The CDR3 nucleotides read TGTGCCAGCAGGGGCAGGGCCGCCTACGAGCAGTACTTC. This sequence joins TRBV12-3 or TRBV12-4 and TRBJ2-7; a weak D match, TRBD1 (5 bases). The V and J ends lost 6 bases and 2 bases respectively, with 11 bases between them. CDR3 length: 13 amino acids.

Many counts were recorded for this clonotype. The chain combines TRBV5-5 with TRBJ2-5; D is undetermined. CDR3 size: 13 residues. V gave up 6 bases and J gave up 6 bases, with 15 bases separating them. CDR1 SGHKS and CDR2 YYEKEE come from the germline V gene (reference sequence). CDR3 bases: TGTGCCAGCACACTGGGTCCCAGTCAGACCCAGTACTTC. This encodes CASTLGPSQTQYF.

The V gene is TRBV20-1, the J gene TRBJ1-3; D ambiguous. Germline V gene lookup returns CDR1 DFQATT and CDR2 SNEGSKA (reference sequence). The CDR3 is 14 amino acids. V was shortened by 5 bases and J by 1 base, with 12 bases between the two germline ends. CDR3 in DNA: TGCAGTGCTTCTCGGCCATTTTCTGGAAACACCATATATTTT. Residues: CSASRPFSGNTIYF.

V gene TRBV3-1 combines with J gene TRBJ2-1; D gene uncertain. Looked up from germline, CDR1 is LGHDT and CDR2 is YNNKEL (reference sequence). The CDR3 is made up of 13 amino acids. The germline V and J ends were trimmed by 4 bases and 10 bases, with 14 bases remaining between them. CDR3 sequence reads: CASSRITAPEQFF. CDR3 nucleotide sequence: TGTGCCAGCAGCCGCATTACAGCCCCGGAGCAGTTCTTC.

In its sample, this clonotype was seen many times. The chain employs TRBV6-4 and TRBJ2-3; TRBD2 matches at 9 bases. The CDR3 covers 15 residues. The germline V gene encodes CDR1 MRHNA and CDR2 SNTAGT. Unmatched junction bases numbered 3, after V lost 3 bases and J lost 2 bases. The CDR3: CASSESSGDTDTQYF. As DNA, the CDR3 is TGTGCCAGCAGTGAATCTAGCGGGGACACAGATACGCAGTATTTT.

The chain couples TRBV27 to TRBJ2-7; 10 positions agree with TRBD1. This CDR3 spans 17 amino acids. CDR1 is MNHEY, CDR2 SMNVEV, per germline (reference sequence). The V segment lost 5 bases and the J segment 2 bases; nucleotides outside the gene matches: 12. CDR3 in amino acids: CASSPLEGTGVTYEQYF. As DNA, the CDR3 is TGTGCCAGCAGTCCCTTGGAAGGGACAGGGGTCACCTACGAGCAGTACTTC.

The DNA of the CDR3 is TGTGCCAGCAGCTTAGACAGTCCGGCAGACTATGGCTACACCTTC. Its protein product is CASSLDSPADYGYTF. The chain has TRBV11-2 and TRBJ1-2, with D unresolved. V lost 0 bases and J 3 bases, leaving 11 bases between the germline ends. CDR3 length: 15 amino acids. Germline CDR1 and CDR2: SGHAT and FQNNGV.

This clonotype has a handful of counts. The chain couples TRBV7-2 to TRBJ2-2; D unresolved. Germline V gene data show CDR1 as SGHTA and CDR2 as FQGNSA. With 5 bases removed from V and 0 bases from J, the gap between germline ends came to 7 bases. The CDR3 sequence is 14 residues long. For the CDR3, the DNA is TGTGCCAGCAGCCTACACCCGAACACCGGGGAGCTGTTTTTT. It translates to CASSLHPNTGELFF. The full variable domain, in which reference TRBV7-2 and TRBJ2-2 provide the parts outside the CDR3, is GAGVSQSPSNKVTEKGKDVELRCDPISGHTALYWYRQSLGQGLEFLIYFQGNSAPDKSGLPSDRFSAERTGGSVSTLTIQRTQQEDSAVYLCASSLHPNTGELFFGEGSRLTVL.

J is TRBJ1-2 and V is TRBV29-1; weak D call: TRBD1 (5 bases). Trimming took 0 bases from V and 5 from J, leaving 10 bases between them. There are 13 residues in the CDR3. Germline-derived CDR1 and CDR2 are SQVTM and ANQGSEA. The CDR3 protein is CSVEETVKYGYTF. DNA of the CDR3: TGCAGCGTTGAAGAGACAGTTAAATATGGCTACACCTTC. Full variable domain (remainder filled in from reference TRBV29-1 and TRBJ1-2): SAVISQKPSRDICQRGTSLTIQCQVDSQVTMMFWYRQQPGQSLTLIATANQGSEATYESGFVIDKFPISRPNLTFSTLTVSNMSPEDSSIYLCSVEETVKYGYTFGSGTRLTVV.

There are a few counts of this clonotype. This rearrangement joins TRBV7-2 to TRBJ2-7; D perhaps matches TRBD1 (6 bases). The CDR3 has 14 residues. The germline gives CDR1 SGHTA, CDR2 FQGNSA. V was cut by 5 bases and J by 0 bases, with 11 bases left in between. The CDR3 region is CASSPTGSSYEQYF. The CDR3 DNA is TGTGCCAGCAGCCCAACAGGGAGCTCCTACGAGCAGTACTTC.

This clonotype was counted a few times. CDR3 sequence (DNA): TGTGCCAGCAGTCCCGGACTTTGGGAGCAGTACTTC. It encodes CASSPGLWEQYF. The chain couples TRBV12-3 or TRBV12-4 to TRBJ2-7, with D perhaps TRBD2 (5 bases). Trimming removed 5 bases at V and 7 bases at J, with 12 bases between. This CDR3 is built from 12 residues.

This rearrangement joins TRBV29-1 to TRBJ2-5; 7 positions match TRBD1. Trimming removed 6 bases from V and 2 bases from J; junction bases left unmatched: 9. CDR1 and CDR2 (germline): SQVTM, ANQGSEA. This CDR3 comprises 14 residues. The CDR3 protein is CSVTLTGTQETQYF. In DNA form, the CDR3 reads TGCAGCGTAACCTTGACAGGGACACAAGAGACCCAGTACTTC.

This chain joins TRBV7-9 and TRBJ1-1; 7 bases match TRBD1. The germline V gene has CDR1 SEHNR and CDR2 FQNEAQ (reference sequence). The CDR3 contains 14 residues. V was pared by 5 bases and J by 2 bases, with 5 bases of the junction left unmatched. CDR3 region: CASSTRQGNTEAFF. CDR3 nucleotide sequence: TGTGCCAGCAGCACTAGACAGGGTAACACTGAAGCTTTCTTT. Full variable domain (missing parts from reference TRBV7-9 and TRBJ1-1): DTGVSQNPRHKITKRGQNVTFRCDPISEHNRLYWYRQTLGQGPEFLTYFQNEAQLEKSRLLSDRFSAERPKGSFSTLEIQRTEQGDSAMYLCASSTRQGNTEAFFGQGTRLTVV.

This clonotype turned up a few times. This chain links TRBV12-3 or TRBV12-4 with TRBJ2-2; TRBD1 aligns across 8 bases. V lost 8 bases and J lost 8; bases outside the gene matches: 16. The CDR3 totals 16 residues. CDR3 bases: TGTGCCAGCCTTGAGGGGCCAGGGGGCGGTGCGGGGGAGCTGTTTTTT. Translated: CASLEGPGGGAGELFF.

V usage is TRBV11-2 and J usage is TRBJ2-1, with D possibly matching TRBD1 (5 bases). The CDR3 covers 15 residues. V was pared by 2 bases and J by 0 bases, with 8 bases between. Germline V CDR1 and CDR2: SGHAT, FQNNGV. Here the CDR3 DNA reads TGTGCCAGCAGCTTATTCAGGGCCTCCTACAATGAGCAGTTCTTC. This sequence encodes CASSLFRASYNEQFF.

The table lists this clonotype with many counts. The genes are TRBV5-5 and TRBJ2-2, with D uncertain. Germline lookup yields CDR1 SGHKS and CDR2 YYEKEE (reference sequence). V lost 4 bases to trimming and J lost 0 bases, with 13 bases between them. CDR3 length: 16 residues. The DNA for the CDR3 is TGTGCCAGCAGCCCGACGAGCCTCGCGAACACCGGGGAGCTGTTTTTT. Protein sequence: CASSPTSLANTGELFF.

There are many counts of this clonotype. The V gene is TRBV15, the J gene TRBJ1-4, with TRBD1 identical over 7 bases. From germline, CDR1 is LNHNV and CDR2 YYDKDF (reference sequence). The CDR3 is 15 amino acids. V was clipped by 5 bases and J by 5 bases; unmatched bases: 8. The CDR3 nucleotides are TGTGCCACCAGCCGTGACAGGGAGGTGAATGAAAAACTGTTTTTT. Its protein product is CATSRDREVNEKLFF.

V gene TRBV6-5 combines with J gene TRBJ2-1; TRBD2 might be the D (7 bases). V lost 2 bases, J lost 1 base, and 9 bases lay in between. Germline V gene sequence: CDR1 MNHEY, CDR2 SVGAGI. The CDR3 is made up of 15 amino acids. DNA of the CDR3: TGTGCCAGCAGTTACAAGGGGGGGTCCTACAATGAGCAGTTCTTC. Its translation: CASSYKGGSYNEQFF.

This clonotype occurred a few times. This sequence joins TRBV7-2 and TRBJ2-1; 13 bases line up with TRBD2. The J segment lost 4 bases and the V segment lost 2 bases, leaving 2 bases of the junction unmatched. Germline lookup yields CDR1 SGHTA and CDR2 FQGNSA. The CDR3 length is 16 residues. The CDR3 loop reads CASSLRLAGGYNEQFF. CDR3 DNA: TGTGCCAGCAGCTTACGACTAGCGGGGGGATACAATGAGCAGTTCTTC. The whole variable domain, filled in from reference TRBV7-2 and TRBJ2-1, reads GAGVSQSPSNKVTEKGKDVELRCDPISGHTALYWYRQSLGQGLEFLIYFQGNSAPDKSGLPSDRFSAERTGGSVSTLTIQRTQQEDSAVYLCASSLRLAGGYNEQFFGPGTRLTVL.

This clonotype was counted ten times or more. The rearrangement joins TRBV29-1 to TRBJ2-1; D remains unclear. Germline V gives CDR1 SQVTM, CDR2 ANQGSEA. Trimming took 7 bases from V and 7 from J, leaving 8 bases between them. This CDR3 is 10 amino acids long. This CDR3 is CSAVENEQFF. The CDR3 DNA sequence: TGCAGCGCCGTCGAAAATGAGCAGTTCTTC.

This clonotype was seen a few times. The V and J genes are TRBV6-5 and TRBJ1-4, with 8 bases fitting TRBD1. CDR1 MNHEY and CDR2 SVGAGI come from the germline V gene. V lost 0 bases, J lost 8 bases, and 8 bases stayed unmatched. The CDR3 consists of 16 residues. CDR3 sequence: CASSYSIMTGEEKLFF. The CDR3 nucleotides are TGTGCCAGCAGTTACTCGATCATGACAGGGGAAGAAAAACTGTTTTTT.

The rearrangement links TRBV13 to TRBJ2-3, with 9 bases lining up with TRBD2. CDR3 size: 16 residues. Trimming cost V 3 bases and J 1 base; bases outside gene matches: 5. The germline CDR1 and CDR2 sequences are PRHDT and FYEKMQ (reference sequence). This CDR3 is CASSLALAGRTDTQYF. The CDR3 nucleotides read TGTGCCAGCAGCTTGGCGCTAGCGGGACGCACAGATACGCAGTATTTT. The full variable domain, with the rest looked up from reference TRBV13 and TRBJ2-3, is AAGVIQSPRHLIKEKRETATLKCYPIPRHDTVYWYQQGPGQDPQFLISFYEKMQSDKGSIPDRFSAQQFSDYHSELNMSSLELGDSALYFCASSLALAGRTDTQYFGPGTRLTVL.

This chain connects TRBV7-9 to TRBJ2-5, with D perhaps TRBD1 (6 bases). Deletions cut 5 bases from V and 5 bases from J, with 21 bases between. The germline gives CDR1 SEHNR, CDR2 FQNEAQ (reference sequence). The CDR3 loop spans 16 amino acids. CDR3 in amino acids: CASSLPLVGGGETQYF. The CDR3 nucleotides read TGTGCCAGCAGCCTCCCACTTGTTGGGGGCGGGGAGACCCAGTACTTC.

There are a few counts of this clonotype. The CDR3 here is CASSFGNEQYV. CDR3 DNA: TGTGCCAGCAGTTTCGGAAACGAGCAGTACGTC. The genes are TRBV28 and TRBJ2-7; no definite D call. Germline assignment: CDR1 MDHEN and CDR2 SYDVKM. This CDR3 is 11 amino acids long. Trimming shortened V by 3 bases and J by 5 bases, and 5 bases separated the two germline ends.

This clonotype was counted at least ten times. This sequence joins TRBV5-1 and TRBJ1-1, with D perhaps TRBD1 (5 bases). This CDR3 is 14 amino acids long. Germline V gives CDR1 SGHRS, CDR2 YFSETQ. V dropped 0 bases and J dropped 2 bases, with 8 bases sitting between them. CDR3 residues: CASSLGWGNTEAFF. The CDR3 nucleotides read TGCGCCAGCAGCTTGGGTTGGGGCAACACTGAAGCTTTCTTT. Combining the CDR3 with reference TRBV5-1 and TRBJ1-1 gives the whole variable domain KAGVTQTPRYLIKTRGQQVTLSCSPISGHRSVSWYQQTPGQGLQFLFEYFSETQRNKGNFPGRFSGRQFSNSRSEMNVSTLELGDSALYLCASSLGWGNTEAFFGQGTRLTVV.

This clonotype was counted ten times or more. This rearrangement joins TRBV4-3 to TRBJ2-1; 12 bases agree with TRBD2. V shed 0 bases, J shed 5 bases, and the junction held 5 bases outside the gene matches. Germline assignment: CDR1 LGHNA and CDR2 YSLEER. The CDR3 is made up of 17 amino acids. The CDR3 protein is CASSQDGASGGDNEQFF. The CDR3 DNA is TGCGCCAGCAGCCAAGATGGCGCTAGCGGGGGGGACAATGAGCAGTTCTTC.

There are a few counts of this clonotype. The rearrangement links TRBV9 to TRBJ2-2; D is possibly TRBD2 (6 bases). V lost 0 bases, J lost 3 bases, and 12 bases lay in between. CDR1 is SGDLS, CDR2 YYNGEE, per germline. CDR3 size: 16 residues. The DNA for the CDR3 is TGTGCCAGCAGCGTAGCTTTGGGAGGTCACACCGGGGAGCTGTTTTTT. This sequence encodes CASSVALGGHTGELFF.

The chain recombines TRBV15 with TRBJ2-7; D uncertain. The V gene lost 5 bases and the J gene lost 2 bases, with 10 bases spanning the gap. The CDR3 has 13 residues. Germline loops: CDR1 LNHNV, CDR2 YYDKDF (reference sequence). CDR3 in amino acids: CATSPQNPYEQYF. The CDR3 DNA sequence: TGTGCCACCAGCCCACAGAACCCCTACGAGCAGTACTTC.

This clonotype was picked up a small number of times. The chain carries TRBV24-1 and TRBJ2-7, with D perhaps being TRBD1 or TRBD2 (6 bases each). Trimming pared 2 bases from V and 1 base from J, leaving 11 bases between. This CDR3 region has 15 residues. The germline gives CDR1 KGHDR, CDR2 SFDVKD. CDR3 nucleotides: TGTGCCACCAGTGATTCCACAGGGAGGTCCTACGAGCAGTACTTC. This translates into CATSDSTGRSYEQYF.